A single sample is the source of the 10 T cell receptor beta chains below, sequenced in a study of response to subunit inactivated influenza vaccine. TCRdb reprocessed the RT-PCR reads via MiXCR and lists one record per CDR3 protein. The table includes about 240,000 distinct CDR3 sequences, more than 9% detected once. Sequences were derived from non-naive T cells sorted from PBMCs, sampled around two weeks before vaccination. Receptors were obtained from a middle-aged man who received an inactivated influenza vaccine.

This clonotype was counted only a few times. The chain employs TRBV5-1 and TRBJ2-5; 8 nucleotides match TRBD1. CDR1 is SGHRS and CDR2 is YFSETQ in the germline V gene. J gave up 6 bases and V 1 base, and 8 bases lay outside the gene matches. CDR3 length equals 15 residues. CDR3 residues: CASSLSGGLIQTQYF. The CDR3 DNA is TGCGCCAGCAGCTTGTCAGGGGGCCTTATACAGACCCAGTACTTC.

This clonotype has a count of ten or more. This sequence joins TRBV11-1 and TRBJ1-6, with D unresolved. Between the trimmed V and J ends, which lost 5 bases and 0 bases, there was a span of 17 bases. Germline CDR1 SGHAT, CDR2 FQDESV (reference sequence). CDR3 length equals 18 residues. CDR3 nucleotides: TGTGCCAGCAGCCCCGGCGAACGGGGAAGCTCCTATAATTCACCCCTCCACTTT. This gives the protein CASSPGERGSSYNSPLHF.

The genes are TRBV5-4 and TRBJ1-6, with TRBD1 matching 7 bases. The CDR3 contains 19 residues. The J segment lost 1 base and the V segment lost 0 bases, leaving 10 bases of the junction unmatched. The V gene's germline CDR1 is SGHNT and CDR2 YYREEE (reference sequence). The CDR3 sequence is CASSLEWRDSPSYNSPLHF. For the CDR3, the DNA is TGTGCCAGCAGCTTGGAGTGGCGGGACAGCCCGTCCTATAATTCACCCCTCCACTTT.

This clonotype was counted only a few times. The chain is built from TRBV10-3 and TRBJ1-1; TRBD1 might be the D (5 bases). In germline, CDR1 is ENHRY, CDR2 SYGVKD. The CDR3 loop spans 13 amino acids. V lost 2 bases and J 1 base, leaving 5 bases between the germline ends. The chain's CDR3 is CAISEQGNTEAFF. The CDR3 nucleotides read TGTGCCATCAGTGAGCAGGGGAACACTGAAGCTTTCTTT.

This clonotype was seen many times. The CDR3 is CASSGVGRANYGYTF. CDR3 nucleotide sequence: TGTGCCAGCAGCGGAGTGGGCCGCGCCAACTATGGCTACACCTTC. This chain connects TRBV28 to TRBJ1-2; D call uncertain. Trimming removed 6 bases at V and 2 bases at J, with 16 bases between. The CDR3 consists of 15 residues. Germline assignment: CDR1 MDHEN and CDR2 SYDVKM.

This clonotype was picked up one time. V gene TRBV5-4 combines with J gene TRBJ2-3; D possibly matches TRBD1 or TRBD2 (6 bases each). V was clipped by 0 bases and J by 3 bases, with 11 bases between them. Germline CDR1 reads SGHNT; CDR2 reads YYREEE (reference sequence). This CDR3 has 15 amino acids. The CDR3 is CASSLAGAQTDTQYF. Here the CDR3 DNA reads TGTGCCAGCAGCTTGGCGGGGGCTCAGACAGATACGCAGTATTTT.

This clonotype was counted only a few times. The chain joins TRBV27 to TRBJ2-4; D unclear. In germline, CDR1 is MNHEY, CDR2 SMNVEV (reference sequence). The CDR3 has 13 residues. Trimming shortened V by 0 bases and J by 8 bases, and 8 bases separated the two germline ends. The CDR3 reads CASSLSFLDIQYF. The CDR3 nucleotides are TGTGCCAGCAGTTTATCTTTCCTAGACATTCAGTACTTC.

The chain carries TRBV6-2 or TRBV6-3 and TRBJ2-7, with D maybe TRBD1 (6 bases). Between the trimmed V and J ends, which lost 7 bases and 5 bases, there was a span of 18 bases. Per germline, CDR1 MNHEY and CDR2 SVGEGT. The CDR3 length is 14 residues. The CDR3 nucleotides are TGTGCCAGCACGGGACACACCCTATTCCACGAGCAGTACTTC. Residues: CASTGHTLFHEQYF.

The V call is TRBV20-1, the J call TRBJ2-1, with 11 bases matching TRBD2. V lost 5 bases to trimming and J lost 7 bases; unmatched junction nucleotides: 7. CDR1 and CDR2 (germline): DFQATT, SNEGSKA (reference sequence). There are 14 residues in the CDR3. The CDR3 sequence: CSAFRLAGFNEQFF. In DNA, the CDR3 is TGCAGTGCTTTCCGACTAGCGGGGTTTAATGAGCAGTTCTTC.

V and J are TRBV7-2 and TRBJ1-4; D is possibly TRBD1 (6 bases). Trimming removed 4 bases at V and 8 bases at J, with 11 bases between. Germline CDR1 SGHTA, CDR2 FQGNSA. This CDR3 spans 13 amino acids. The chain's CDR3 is CASSSIQGEKLFF. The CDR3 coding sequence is TGTGCCAGCAGCTCAATACAGGGAGAAAAACTGTTTTTT. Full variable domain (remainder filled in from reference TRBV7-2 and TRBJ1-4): GAGVSQSPSNKVTEKGKDVELRCDPISGHTALYWYRQSLGQGLEFLIYFQGNSAPDKSGLPSDRFSAERTGGSVSTLTIQRTQQEDSAVYLCASSSIQGEKLFFGSGTQLSVL.